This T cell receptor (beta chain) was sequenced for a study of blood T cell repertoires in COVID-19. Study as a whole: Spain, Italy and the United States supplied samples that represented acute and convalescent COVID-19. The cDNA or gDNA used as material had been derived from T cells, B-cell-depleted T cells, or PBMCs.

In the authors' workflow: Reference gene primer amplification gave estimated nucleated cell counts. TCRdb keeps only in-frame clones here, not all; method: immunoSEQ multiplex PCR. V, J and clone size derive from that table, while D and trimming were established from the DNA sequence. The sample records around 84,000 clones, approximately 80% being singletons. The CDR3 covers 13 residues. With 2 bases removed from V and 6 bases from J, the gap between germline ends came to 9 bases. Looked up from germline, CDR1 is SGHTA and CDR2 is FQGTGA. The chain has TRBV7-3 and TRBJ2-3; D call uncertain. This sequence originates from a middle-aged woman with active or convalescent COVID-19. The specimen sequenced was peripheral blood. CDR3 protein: CASSLDSFDTQYF. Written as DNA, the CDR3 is TGTGCCAGCAGCTTAGACTCCTTCGATACGCAGTATTTT.